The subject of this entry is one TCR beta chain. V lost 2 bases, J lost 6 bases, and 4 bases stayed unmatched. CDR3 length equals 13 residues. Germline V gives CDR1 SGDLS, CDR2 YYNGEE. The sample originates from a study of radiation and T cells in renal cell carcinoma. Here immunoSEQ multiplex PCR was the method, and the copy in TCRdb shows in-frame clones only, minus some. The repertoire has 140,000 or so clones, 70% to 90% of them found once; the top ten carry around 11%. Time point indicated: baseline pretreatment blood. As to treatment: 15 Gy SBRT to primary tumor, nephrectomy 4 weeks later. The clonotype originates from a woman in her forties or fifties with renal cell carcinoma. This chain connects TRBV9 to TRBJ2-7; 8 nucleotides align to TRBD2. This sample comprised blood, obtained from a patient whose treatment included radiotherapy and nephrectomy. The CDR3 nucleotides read TGTGCCAGCAGCGTTGTGCTAGCGGGCGAGCAGTACTTC. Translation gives CASSVVLAGEQYF. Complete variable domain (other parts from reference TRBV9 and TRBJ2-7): DSGVTQTPKHLITATGQRVTLRCSPRSGDLSVYWYQQSLDQGLQFLIQYYNGEERAKGNILERFSAQQFPDLHSELNLSSLELGDSALYFCASSVVLAGEQYFGPGTRLTVT.